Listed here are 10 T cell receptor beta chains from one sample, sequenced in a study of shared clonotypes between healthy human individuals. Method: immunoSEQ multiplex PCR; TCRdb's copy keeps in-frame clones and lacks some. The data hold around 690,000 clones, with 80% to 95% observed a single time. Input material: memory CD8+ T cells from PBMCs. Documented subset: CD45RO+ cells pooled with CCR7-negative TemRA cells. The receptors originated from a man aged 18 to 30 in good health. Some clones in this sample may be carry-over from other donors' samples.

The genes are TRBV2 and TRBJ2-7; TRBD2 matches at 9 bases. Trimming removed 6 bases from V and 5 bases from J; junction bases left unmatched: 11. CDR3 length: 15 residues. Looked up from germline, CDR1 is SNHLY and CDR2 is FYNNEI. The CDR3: CASRSRLAAFDEQYF. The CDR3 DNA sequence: TGTGCCAGCAGGTCGAGACTAGCGGCATTTGACGAGCAGTACTTC.

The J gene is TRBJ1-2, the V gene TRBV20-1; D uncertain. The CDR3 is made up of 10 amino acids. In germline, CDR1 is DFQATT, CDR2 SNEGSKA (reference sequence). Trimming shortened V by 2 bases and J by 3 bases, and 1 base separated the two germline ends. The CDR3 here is CSARYYGYTF. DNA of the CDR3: TGCAGTGCTAGATACTATGGCTACACCTTC.

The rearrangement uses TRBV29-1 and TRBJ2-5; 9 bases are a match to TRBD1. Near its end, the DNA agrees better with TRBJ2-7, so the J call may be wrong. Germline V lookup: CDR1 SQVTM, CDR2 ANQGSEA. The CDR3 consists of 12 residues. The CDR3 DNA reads TGCAGCGTCACAGGGGGCGGATACGAGCAGTACTTC. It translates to CSVTGGGYEQYF.

The CDR3, as DNA: TGCGCCAGCATCCCGGAAACCTACAATGAGCAGTTCTTC. As protein: CASIPETYNEQFF. This chain connects TRBV5-1 to TRBJ2-1; D unclear. Trimming shortened V by 6 bases and J by 2 bases, and 9 bases separated the two germline ends. Germline CDR1 SGHRS, CDR2 YFSETQ. The CDR3 totals 13 residues.

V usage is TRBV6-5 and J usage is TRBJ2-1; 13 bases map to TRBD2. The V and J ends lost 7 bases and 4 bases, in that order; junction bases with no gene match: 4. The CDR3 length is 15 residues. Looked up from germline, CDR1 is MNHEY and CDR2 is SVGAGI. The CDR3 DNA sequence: TGTGCCAGCACCTGGACTAGCGGGAGTTACAATGAGCAGTTCTTC. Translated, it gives CASTWTSGSYNEQFF.

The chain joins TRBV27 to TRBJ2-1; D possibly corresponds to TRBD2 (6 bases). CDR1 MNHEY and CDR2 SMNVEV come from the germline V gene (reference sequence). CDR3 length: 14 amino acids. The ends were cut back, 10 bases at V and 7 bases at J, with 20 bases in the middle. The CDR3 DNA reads TGTGCCACCAGGCGGGGTAGCGGTTTTAATGAGCAGTTCTTC. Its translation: CATRRGSGFNEQFF.

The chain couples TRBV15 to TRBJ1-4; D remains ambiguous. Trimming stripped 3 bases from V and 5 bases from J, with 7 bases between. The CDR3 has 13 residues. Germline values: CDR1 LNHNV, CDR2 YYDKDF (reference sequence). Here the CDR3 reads CATSSRTNEKLFF. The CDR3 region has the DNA TGTGCCACCAGCAGCCGGACGAATGAAAAACTGTTTTTT.

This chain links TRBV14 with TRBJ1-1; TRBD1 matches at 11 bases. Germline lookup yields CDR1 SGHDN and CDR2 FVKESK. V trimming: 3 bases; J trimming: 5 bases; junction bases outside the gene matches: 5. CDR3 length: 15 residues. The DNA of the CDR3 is TGTGCCAGCAGCCAGGGGGACAGGGGGTATACTGAAGCTTTCTTT. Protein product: CASSQGDRGYTEAFF.

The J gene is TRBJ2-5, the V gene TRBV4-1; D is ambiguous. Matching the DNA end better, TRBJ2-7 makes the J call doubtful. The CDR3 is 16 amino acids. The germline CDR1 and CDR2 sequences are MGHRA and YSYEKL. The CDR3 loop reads CASSPEVTAQGNEQYF. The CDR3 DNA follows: TGCGCCAGCAGCCCAGAGGTCACGGCCCAAGGGAACGAGCAGTACTTC.

CDR3 amino acids: CASSPPADEQFF. In DNA form, the CDR3 reads TGTGCCAGCAGTCCCCCGGCCGATGAGCAGTTCTTC. J is TRBJ2-1 and V is TRBV28; no clear D gene. V lost 5 bases to trimming and J lost 8 bases, with 10 bases between them. The CDR3 has 12 residues. CDR1 and CDR2 from the germline V gene are MDHEN and SYDVKM. Full variable domain (remainder filled in from reference TRBV28 and TRBJ2-1): DVKVTQSSRYLVKRTGEKVFLECVQDMDHENMFWYRQDPGLGLRLIYFSYDVKMKEKGDIPEGYSVSREKKERFSLILESASTNQTSMYLCASSPPADEQFFGPGTRLTVL.